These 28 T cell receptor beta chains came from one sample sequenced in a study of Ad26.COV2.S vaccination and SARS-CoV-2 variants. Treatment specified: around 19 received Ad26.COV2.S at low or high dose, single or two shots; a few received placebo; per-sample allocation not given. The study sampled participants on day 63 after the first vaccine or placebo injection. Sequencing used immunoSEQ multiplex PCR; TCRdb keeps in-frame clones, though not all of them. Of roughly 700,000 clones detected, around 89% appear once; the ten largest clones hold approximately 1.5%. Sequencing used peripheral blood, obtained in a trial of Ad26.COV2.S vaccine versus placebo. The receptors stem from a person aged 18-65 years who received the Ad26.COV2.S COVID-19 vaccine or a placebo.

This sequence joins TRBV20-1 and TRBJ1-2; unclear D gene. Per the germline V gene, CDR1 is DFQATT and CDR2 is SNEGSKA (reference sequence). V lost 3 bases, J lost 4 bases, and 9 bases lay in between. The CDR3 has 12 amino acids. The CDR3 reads CSASSEIYGYTF. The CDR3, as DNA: TGCAGTGCTAGTTCAGAAATCTATGGCTACACCTTC.

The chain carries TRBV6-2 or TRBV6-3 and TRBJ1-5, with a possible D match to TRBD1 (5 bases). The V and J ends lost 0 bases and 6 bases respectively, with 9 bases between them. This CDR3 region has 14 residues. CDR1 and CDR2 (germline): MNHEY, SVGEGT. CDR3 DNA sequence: TGTGCCAGCAGTTACTCAGGGGCCGGTCAGCCCCAGCATTTT. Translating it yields CASSYSGAGQPQHF.

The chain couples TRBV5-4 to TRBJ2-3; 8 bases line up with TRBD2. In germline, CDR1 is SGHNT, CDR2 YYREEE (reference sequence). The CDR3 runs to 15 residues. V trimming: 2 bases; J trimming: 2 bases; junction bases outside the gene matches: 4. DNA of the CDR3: TGTGCCAGCAGCTTACTCGGGGGGGCCACAGATACGCAGTATTTT. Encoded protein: CASSLLGGATDTQYF.

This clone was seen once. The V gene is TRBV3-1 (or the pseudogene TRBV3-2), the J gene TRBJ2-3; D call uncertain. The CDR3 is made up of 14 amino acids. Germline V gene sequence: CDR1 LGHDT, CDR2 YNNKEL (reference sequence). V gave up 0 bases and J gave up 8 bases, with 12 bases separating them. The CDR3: CASSQEVSAGTQYF. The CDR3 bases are TGTGCCAGCAGCCAAGAGGTCAGCGCCGGTACGCAGTATTTT.

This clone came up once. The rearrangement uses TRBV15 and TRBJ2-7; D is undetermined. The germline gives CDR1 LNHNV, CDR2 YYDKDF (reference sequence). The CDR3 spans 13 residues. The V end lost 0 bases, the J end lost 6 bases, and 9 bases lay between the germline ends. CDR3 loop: CATSRDRGLEQYF. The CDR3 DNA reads TGTGCCACCAGCAGAGACCGCGGTCTCGAGCAGTACTTC.

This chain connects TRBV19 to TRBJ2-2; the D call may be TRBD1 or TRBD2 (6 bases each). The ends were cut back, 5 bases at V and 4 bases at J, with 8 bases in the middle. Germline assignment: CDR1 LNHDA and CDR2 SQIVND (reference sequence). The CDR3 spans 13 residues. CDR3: CASSEGGTGELFF. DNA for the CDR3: TGTGCCAGTAGTGAGGGGGGCACCGGGGAGCTGTTTTTT.

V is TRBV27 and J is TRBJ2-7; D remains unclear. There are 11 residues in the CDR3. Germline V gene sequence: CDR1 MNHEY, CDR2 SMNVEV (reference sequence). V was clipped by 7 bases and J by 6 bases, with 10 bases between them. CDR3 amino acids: CASTTGGEQYF. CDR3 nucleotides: TGTGCCAGCACTACGGGCGGCGAGCAGTACTTC.

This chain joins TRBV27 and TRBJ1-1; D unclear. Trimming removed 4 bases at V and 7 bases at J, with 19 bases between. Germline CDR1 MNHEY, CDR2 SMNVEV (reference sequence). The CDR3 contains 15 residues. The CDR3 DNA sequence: TGTGCCAGCAGTTCCCCGACGGCGGAGGTGGATGAAGCTTTCTTT. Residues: CASSSPTAEVDEAFF.

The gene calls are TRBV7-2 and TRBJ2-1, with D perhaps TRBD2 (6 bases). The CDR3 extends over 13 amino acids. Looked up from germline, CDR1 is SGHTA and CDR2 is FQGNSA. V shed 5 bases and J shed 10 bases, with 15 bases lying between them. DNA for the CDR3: TGTGCCAGCAGCGGGTTTGGGGGAGGCGAGCAGTTCTTC. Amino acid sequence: CASSGFGGGEQFF.

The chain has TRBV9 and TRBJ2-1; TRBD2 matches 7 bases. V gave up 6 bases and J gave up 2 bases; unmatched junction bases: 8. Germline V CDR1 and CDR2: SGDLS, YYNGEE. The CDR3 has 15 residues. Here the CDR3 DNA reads TGTGCCAGCACCCCCAGCGGGGTAACCTACAATGAGCAGTTCTTC. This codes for CASTPSGVTYNEQFF.

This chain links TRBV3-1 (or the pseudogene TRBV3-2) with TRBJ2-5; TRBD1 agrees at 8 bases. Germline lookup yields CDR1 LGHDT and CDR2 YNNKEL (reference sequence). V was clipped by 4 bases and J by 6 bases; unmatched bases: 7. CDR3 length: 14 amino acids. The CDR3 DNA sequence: TGTGCCAGCAGCCCCCCAGGGGGCCGGCAGACCCAGTACTTC. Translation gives CASSPPGGRQTQYF.

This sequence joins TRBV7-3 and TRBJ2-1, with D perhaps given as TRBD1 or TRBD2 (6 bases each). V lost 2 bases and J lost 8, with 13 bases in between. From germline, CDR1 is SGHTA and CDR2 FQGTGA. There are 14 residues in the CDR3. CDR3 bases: TGTGCCAGCAGCTTAGTGGGGGGCTTGGATGAGCAGTTCTTC. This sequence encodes CASSLVGGLDEQFF. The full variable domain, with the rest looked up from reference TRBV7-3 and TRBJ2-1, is GAGVSQTPSNKVTEKGKYVELRCDPISGHTALYWYRQSLGQGPEFLIYFQGTGAADDSGLPNDRFFAVRPEGSVSTLKIQRTERGDSAVYLCASSLVGGLDEQFFGPGTRLTVL.

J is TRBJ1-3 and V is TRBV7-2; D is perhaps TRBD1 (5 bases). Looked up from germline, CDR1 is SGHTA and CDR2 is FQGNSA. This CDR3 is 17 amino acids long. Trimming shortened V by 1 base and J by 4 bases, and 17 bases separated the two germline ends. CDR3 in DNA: TGTGCCAGCAGCTTAGTAGGGACCCCCCGGTCGGGAAACACCATATATTTT. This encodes CASSLVGTPRSGNTIYF.

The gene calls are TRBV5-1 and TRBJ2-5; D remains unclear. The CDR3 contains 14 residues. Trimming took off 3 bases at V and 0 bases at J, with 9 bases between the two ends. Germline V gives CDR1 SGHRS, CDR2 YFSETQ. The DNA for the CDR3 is TGCGCCAGCAGCTCCGGACGGGACCAAGAGACCCAGTACTTC. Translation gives CASSSGRDQETQYF.

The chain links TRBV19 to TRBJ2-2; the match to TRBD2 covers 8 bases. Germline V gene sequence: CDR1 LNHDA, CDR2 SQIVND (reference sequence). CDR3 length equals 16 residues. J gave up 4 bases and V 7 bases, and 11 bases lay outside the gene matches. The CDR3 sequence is CASTLGLSGSTGELFF. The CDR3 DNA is TGTGCCAGTACCCTGGGACTAAGCGGGAGCACCGGGGAGCTGTTTTTT.

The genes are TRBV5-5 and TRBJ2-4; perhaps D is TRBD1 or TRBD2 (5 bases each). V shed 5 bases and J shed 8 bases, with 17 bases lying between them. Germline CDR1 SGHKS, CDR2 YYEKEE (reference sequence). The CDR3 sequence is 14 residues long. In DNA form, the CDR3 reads TGTGCCAGCAGACAGGACCAAGGGCGGGACATTCAGTACTTC. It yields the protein CASRQDQGRDIQYF.

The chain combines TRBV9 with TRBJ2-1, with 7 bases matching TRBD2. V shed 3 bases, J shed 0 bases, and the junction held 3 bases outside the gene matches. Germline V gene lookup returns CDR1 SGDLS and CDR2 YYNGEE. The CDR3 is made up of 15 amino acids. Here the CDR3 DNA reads TGTGCCAGCAGCGGGCGGGGGAGCTCCTACAATGAGCAGTTCTTC. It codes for CASSGRGSSYNEQFF.

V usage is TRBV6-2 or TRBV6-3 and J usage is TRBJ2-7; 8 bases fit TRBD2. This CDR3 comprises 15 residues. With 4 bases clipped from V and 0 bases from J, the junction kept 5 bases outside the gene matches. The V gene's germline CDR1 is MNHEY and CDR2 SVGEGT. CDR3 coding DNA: TGTGCCAGCAGTTTAGAGCGGGGGAGCTCCTACGAGCAGTACTTC. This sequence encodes CASSLERGSSYEQYF.

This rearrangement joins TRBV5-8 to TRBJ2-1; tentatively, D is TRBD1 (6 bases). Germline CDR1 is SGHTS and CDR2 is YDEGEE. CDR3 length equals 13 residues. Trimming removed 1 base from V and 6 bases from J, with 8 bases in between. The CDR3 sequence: CASSLNRANEQFF. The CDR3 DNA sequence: TGTGCCAGCAGCTTGAACAGGGCCAATGAGCAGTTCTTC. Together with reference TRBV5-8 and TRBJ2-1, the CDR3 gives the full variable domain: EAGVTQSPTHLIKTRGQQATLRCSPISGHTSVYWYQQALGLGLQFLLWYDEGEERNRGNFPPRFSGRQFPNYSSELNVNALELEDSALYLCASSLNRANEQFFGPGTRLTVL.

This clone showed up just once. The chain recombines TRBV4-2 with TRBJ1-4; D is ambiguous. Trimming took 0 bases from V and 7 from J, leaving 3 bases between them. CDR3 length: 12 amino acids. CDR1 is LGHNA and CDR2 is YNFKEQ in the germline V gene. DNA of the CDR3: TGTGCCAGCAGCCAAGATGGTGAAAAACTGTTTTTT. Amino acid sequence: CASSQDGEKLFF.

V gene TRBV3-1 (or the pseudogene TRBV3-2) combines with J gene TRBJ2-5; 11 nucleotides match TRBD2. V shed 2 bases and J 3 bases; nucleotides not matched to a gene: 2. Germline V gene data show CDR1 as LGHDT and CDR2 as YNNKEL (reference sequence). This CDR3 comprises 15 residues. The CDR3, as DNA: TGTGCCAGCAGCCAACAGACTAGCGGGAAAGAGACCCAGTACTTC. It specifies CASSQQTSGKETQYF.

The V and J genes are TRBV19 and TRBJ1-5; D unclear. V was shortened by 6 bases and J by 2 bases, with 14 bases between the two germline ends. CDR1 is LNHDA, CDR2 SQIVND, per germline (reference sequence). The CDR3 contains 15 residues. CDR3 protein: CASRGGPSGNQPQHF. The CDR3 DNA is TGTGCCAGTAGGGGTGGTCCGAGCGGCAATCAGCCCCAGCATTTT.

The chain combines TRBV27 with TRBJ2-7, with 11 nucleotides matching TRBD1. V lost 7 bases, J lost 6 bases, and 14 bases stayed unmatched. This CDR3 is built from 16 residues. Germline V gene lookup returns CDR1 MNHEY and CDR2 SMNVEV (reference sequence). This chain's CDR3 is CASTTSLQGQGGEQYF. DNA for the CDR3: TGTGCCAGCACCACCTCCCTACAGGGACAGGGGGGCGAGCAGTACTTC.

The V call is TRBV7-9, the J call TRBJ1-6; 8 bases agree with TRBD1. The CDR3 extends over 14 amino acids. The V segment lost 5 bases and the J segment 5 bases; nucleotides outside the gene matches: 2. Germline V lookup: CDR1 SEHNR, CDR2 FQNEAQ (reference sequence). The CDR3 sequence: CASSQTGDNSPLHF. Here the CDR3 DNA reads TGTGCCAGCAGCCAGACAGGGGATAATTCACCCCTCCACTTT.

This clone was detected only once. The CDR3 loop reads CASSSGTALTRQPQHF. CDR3 in DNA: TGTGCCAGCAGCTCCGGGACAGCCCTTACAAGGCAGCCCCAGCATTTT. The chain recombines TRBV7-3 with TRBJ1-5; 7 bases map to TRBD1. V lost 4 bases, J lost 7 bases, and 13 bases stayed unmatched. CDR3 size: 16 residues. Germline-derived CDR1 and CDR2 are SGHTA and FQGTGA.

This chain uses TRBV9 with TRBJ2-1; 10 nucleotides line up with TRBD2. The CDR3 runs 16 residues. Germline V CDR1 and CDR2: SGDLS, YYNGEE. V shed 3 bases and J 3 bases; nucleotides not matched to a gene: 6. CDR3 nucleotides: TGTGCCAGCAGCGCCTATAGCGGGGGGCTCTACAATGAGCAGTTCTTC. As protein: CASSAYSGGLYNEQFF. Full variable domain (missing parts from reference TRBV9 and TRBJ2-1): DSGVTQTPKHLITATGQRVTLRCSPRSGDLSVYWYQQSLDQGLQFLIQYYNGEERAKGNILERFSAQQFPDLHSELNLSSLELGDSALYFCASSAYSGGLYNEQFFGPGTRLTVL.

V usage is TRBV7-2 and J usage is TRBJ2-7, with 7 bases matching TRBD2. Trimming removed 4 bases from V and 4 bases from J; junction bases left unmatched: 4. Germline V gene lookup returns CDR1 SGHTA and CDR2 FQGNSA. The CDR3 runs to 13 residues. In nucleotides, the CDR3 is TGTGCCAGCAGCTGGGGGACTACTTACGAGCAGTACTTC. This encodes CASSWGTTYEQYF. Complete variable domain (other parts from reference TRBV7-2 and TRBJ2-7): GAGVSQSPSNKVTEKGKDVELRCDPISGHTALYWYRQSLGQGLEFLIYFQGNSAPDKSGLPSDRFSAERTGGSVSTLTIQRTQQEDSAVYLCASSWGTTYEQYFGPGTRLTVT.

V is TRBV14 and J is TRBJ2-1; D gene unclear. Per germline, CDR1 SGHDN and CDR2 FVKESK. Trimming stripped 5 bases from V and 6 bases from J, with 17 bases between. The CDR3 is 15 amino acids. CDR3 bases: TGTGCCAGCAGCAAAGGGTTGGTAGAAGGCAATGAGCAGTTCTTC. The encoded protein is CASSKGLVEGNEQFF.